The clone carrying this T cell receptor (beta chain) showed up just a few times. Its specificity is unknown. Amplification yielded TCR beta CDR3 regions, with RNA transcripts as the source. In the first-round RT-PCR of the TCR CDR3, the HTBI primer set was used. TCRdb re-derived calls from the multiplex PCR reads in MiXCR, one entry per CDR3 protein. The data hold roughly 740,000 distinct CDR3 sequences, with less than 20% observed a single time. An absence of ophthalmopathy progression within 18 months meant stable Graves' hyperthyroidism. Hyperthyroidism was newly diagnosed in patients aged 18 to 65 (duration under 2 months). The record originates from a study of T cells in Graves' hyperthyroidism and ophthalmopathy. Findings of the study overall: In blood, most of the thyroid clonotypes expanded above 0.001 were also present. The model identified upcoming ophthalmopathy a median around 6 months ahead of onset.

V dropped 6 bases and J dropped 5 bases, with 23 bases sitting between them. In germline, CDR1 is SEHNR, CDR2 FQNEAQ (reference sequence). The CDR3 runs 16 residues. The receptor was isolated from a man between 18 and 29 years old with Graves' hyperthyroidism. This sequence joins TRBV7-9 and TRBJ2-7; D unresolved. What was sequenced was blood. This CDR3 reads CASSTPDGLVQDEQYF. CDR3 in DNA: TGTGCCAGCAGTACCCCAGACGGGTTGGTCCAGGACGAGCAGTACTTC.